This TCR beta chain was sequenced in a study of response to subunit inactivated influenza vaccine. Whole-study findings and limits: Each seasonal influenza vaccination recruits few new T cells, the authors suggested.

This CDR3 has 13 residues. Germline V CDR1 and CDR2: SGHRS, YFSETQ. J was trimmed by 10 bases and V by 4 bases; bases with no gene match: 8. TCRdb re-analysed the RT-PCR reads in MiXCR, keeping a single row per CDR3 protein. The data contain fewer than 200,000 distinct CDR3 sequences, about a tenth of them seen just once; the ten biggest clones take up approximately 11%. This clonotype has at least ten counts. Its specificity is unknown. This chain links TRBV5-1 with TRBJ2-1; 7 bases align to TRBD1. Material: non-naive T cells sorted from PBMCs, obtained on the day of vaccination. This clonotype was obtained from a man in his fifties or sixties who received an inactivated influenza vaccine. The CDR3 loop reads CASSEWDSGEQFF. CDR3 nucleotides: TGCGCCAGCAGCGAATGGGACAGTGGGGAGCAGTTCTTC.